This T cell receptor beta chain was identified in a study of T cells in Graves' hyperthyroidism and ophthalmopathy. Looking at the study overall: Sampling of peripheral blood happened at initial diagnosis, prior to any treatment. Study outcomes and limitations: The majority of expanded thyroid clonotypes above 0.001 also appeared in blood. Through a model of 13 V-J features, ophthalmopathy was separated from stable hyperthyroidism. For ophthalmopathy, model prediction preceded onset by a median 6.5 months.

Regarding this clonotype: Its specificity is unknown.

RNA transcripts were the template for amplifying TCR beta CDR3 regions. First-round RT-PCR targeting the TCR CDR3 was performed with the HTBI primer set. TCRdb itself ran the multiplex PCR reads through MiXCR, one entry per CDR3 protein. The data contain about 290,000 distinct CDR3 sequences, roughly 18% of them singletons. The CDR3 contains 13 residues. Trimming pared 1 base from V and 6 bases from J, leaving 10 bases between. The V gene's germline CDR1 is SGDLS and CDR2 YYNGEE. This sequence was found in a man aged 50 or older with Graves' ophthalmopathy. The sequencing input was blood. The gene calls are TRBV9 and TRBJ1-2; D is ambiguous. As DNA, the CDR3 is TGTGCCAGCAGCGTACGGGTTACTGATGGCTACACCTTC. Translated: CASSVRVTDGYTF. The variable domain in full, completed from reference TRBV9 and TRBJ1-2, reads DSGVTQTPKHLITATGQRVTLRCSPRSGDLSVYWYQQSLDQGLQFLIQYYNGEERAKGNILERFSAQQFPDLHSELNLSSLELGDSALYFCASSVRVTDGYTFGSGTRLTVV.